This passage covers 8 T cell receptor beta chains from one sample sequenced in a study of cytomegalovirus exposure and HLA in healthy donors. PCR was performed using 60 Vbeta and 13 Jbeta primers. Only in-frame clones appear in the TCRdb table, and some are missing; sequencing was by immunoSEQ multiplex PCR. This sample has some 140,000 clones, with roughly 79% found just once. The sequencing sample was made of PBMCs. These TCRs come from a woman between 40 and 50 years old in good health and CMV-seronegative.

This chain joins TRBV7-6 and TRBJ1-1; 10 bases are a match to TRBD1. Germline V CDR1 and CDR2: SGHVS, FNYEAQ. The CDR3 consists of 15 residues. V lost 5 bases, J lost 1 base, and 4 bases stayed unmatched. The CDR3 DNA reads as TGTGCCAGCAGCGATAGACAGGGGGCGAACACTGAAGCTTTCTTT. Translating gives CASSDRQGANTEAFF.

This chain uses TRBV6-5 with TRBJ1-1; 8 nucleotides agree with TRBD1. This CDR3 is built from 15 residues. Germline V gene sequence: CDR1 MNHEY, CDR2 SVGAGI. The V gene end was trimmed by 0 bases and the J gene end by 1 base; junction bases not matched to a gene: 1. The CDR3 nucleotides are TGTGCCAGCAGTTACTCCGGGACAGGGAACACTGAAGCTTTCTTT. Its translation: CASSYSGTGNTEAFF.

The chain carries TRBV15 and TRBJ1-5; D perhaps matches TRBD1 (6 bases). Trimming took 1 base from V and 2 from J, leaving 12 bases between them. Germline-derived CDR1 and CDR2 are LNHNV and YYDKDF (reference sequence). The CDR3 runs to 16 residues. This CDR3 is CATSRVTGGGNQPQHF. The CDR3, as DNA: TGTGCCACCAGCAGAGTGACAGGTGGCGGCAATCAGCCCCAGCATTTT.

The rearrangement uses TRBV12-5 and TRBJ2-5; D might be TRBD1 (5 bases). Germline V CDR1 and CDR2: LGHNT, FRNRAP. The CDR3 consists of 13 residues. V lost 6 bases and J lost 5, with 13 bases in between. The CDR3 DNA reads as TGTGCTAGTGGGTTAGGGGCCGGGGAGACCCAGTACTTC. Encoded protein: CASGLGAGETQYF.

V usage is TRBV7-3 and J usage is TRBJ2-3; the D is unclear. V shed 1 base and J shed 8 bases, with 7 bases lying between them. CDR1 is SGHTA and CDR2 is FQGTGA in the germline V gene. This CDR3 region has 12 residues. The CDR3 region has the DNA TGTGCCAGCAGCTTAAGGCAGTCTACGCAGTATTTT. Protein product: CASSLRQSTQYF.

This clone was counted a single time. This sequence joins TRBV19 and TRBJ2-5; 9 positions match TRBD1. The length of the CDR3 is 12 residues. V shed 10 bases, J shed 2 bases, and the junction held 2 bases outside the gene matches. Germline V gene data show CDR1 as LNHDA and CDR2 as SQIVND (reference sequence). Here the CDR3 DNA reads TGTGCCACCGGGACAGGGCAAGAGACCCAGTACTTC. Amino acid sequence: CATGTGQETQYF.

In its sample, this clone was seen once. The chain couples TRBV2 to TRBJ2-5; no clear D gene. Germline CDR1 reads SNHLY; CDR2 reads FYNNEI. CDR3 length: 17 amino acids. V lost 4 bases and J lost 0, with 18 bases in between. This CDR3 reads CASSGGRATKNQETQYF. In DNA form, the CDR3 reads TGTGCCAGCAGTGGTGGCCGAGCTACTAAAAACCAAGAGACCCAGTACTTC.

V usage is TRBV5-1 and J usage is TRBJ2-7; maybe TRBD1 (6 bases). The V end was cut by 5 bases, the J end by 9 bases, with 21 bases between. Germline V gene data show CDR1 as SGHRS and CDR2 as YFSETQ. This CDR3 is built from 14 residues. The CDR3 protein is CASSDNRERIGQYF. The CDR3 DNA is TGCGCCAGCAGTGATAACAGGGAAAGGATTGGGCAGTACTTC.